This T cell receptor beta chain comes out of a study of cytomegalovirus exposure and HLA in healthy donors. Study background: Membership in the Caucasian-associated ancestry cluster was found for about four fifths of approximately 380 genotyped donors. General observations from the study: The study had only CMV serostatus as immune exposure information.

The primer mix had 60 Vbeta and 13 Jbeta primers. TCRdb's table, derived via immunoSEQ multiplex PCR, lists solely in-frame clones and lacks some. Of around 230,000 clones listed, roughly 80% were seen once; the top ten hold roughly 6%. For this clone: The antigen is undetermined.

CDR3 size: 14 residues. The ends were cut back, 6 bases at V and 4 bases at J, with 12 bases in the middle. The germline gives CDR1 MNHEY, CDR2 SMNVEV (reference sequence). The source material was PBMCs. The origin of this receptor is a man between 40 and 49 years old in good health and CMV-seropositive. The V call is TRBV27, the J call TRBJ1-4; D is unresolved. CDR3 in amino acids: CASSLKALNEKLFF. The CDR3 bases are TGTGCCAGCAGCCTTAAAGCTCTTAATGAAAAACTGTTTTTT.